These 27 T cell receptor beta chains were sequenced from one sample in a study of cytomegalovirus exposure and HLA in healthy donors. PCR used 60 Vbeta primers and 13 Jbeta primers. Assay used: immunoSEQ multiplex PCR; TCRdb lists only in-frame clones, some missing. Across about 140,000 clones, the top ten clones capture around 2.2% of the sample. The sequenced sample was PBMCs. All receptors derive from a woman aged 18 to 35 in good health and CMV-seronegative.

For this clone: Other DNA sequences in this sample translate to the same CDR3. This rearrangement joins TRBV29-1 to TRBJ1-2, with 10 bases aligning to TRBD1. CDR1 and CDR2 from the germline V gene are SQVTM and ANQGSEA. The CDR3 has 12 amino acids. V trimming: 7 bases; J trimming: 2 bases; junction bases outside the gene matches: 1. CDR3 amino acids: CSGTGGNYGYTF. The CDR3 DNA reads as TGCAGCGGGACAGGGGGAAACTATGGCTACACCTTC.

This sequence joins TRBV19 and TRBJ2-7; TRBD2 matches 8 bases. V shed 6 bases, J shed 2 bases, and the junction held 6 bases outside the gene matches. The CDR3 covers 14 residues. Germline CDR1 and CDR2: LNHDA and SQIVND (reference sequence). The CDR3 nucleotides read TGTGCCAGTAGGAGGGTAGCGGGAACCTACGAGCAGTACTTC. As protein: CASRRVAGTYEQYF.

This chain uses TRBV11-3 with TRBJ1-1; D call uncertain. This CDR3 has 15 residues. Germline CDR1 is SGHNT and CDR2 is YENEEA. Trimming stripped 2 bases from V and 1 base from J, with 11 bases between. The CDR3 sequence: CASSLNGYSNTEAFF. The CDR3 nucleotides read TGTGCCAGCAGCTTAAACGGTTATTCGAACACTGAAGCTTTCTTT.

The DNA of the CDR3 is TGTGCCTCCTCGACAGATCATCAGCCCCAGCATTTT. Residues: CASSTDHQPQHF. The chain is built from TRBV30 and TRBJ1-5; tentative D call: TRBD1 (5 bases). The CDR3 extends over 12 amino acids. In germline, CDR1 is GTSNPN, CDR2 SVGIG (reference sequence). Trimming stripped 7 bases from V and 5 bases from J, with 12 bases between.

V usage is TRBV11-2 and J usage is TRBJ1-2; a weak D match, TRBD1 (6 bases). This CDR3 is 15 amino acids long. Looked up from germline, CDR1 is SGHAT and CDR2 is FQNNGV. Trimming pared 6 bases from V and 3 bases from J, leaving 17 bases between. The chain's CDR3 is CASSIAGAPHYGYTF. The CDR3 bases are TGTGCCAGCAGTATTGCGGGGGCCCCCCACTATGGCTACACCTTC.

The chain links TRBV6-4 to TRBJ2-2; 8 bases are shared with TRBD2. The CDR3 spans 13 residues. From germline, CDR1 is MRHNA and CDR2 SNTAGT. V dropped 10 bases and J dropped 3; count of bases not matched to a gene: 4. DNA of the CDR3: TGTGCCAACGAGCGGGAGCACACCGGGGAGCTGTTTTTT. Protein: CANEREHTGELFF.

The chain links TRBV7-9 to TRBJ2-7; no reliable D call. CDR1 SEHNR and CDR2 FQNEAQ come from the germline V gene (reference sequence). This CDR3 spans 11 amino acids. V lost 5 bases and J 3 bases, leaving 5 bases between the germline ends. CDR3 region: CASSNNYEQYF. The CDR3 nucleotides are TGTGCCAGCAGCAACAACTACGAGCAGTACTTC.

CDR3 DNA: TGTGCCAGCAGCTGGGGGACAGGGGCGACATACGAGCAGTACGTC. This translates into CASSWGTGATYEQYV. V usage is TRBV5-6 and J usage is TRBJ2-7, with 10 bases matching TRBD1. Trimming removed 3 bases from V and 4 bases from J; junction bases left unmatched: 7. Per the germline V gene, CDR1 is SGHDT and CDR2 is YYEEEE. CDR3 size: 15 residues.

This chain joins TRBV7-2 and TRBJ2-1; tentatively, D is TRBD2 (5 bases). The ends were cut back, 1 base at V and 5 bases at J, with 9 bases in the middle. Germline V gene data show CDR1 as SGHTA and CDR2 as FQGNSA. This CDR3 spans 14 amino acids. CDR3 bases: TGTGCCAGCAGCTTAGTTCGAGCGGACAATGAGCAGTTCTTC. Its translation is CASSLVRADNEQFF.

The chain has TRBV18 and TRBJ2-1; 9 bases fit TRBD1. The CDR3 contains 15 residues. Germline values: CDR1 KGHSH, CDR2 LQKENI. V shed 3 bases, J shed 4 bases, and the junction held 4 bases outside the gene matches. The CDR3: CASSPGQGRYNEQFF. CDR3 DNA sequence: TGTGCCAGCTCACCCGGACAGGGGAGGTACAATGAGCAGTTCTTC. Full variable domain (rest looked up from reference TRBV18 and TRBJ2-1): NAGVMQNPRHLVRRRGQEARLRCSPMKGHSHVYWYRQLPEEGLKFMVYLQKENIIDESGMPKERFSAEFPKEGPSILRIQQVVRGDSAAYFCASSPGQGRYNEQFFGPGTRLTVL.

The chain couples TRBV5-4 to TRBJ2-3, with 8 bases lining up with TRBD1. This CDR3 comprises 17 residues. CDR1 is SGHNT, CDR2 YYREEE, per germline (reference sequence). V dropped 0 bases and J dropped 0; count of bases not matched to a gene: 6. CDR3 bases: TGTGCCAGCAGCTTGGCAAACAGGGGGACTAGCACAGATACGCAGTATTTT. Translating gives CASSLANRGTSTDTQYF.

The V and J genes are TRBV7-9 and TRBJ1-4; a weak D match, TRBD1 (5 bases). Germline CDR1 is SEHNR and CDR2 is FQNEAQ (reference sequence). Trimming removed 2 bases from V and 7 bases from J, with 14 bases in between. The CDR3 covers 15 residues. DNA for the CDR3: TGTGCCAGCAGCTTAAAGCGGGGGGGTGGTGAAAAACTGTTTTTT. This codes for CASSLKRGGGEKLFF.

This sequence joins TRBV7-2 and TRBJ1-1; no clear D gene. Looked up from germline, CDR1 is SGHTA and CDR2 is FQGNSA. The CDR3 contains 14 residues. Trimming removed 5 bases from V and 0 bases from J, with 10 bases in between. The CDR3 loop reads CASSRAMVNTEAFF. CDR3 DNA: TGTGCCAGCAGCAGAGCCATGGTGAACACTGAAGCTTTCTTT.

V and J are TRBV11-2 and TRBJ2-7; maybe TRBD1 (5 bases). Germline V lookup: CDR1 SGHAT, CDR2 FQNNGV. The CDR3 spans 14 residues. V was clipped by 5 bases and J by 2 bases, with 13 bases between them. The CDR3, as DNA: TGTGCCAGCAGCCCGGACACCCAGGCCTACGAGCAGTACTTC. This codes for CASSPDTQAYEQYF.

This chain joins TRBV19 and TRBJ2-7, with D perhaps matching TRBD1 (6 bases). Trimming shortened V by 10 bases and J by 1 base, and 35 bases separated the two germline ends. Looked up from germline, CDR1 is LNHDA and CDR2 is SQIVND (reference sequence). This CDR3 is 20 amino acids long. CDR3 residues: CATPRRNYRVAPRGSYEQYV. The CDR3 region has the DNA TGTGCCACCCCCAGAAGGAATTACAGGGTTGCGCCCCGCGGATCCTACGAGCAGTACGTC.

The chain uses TRBV4-1 and TRBJ1-1; 8 positions agree with TRBD1. CDR1 and CDR2 from the germline V gene are MGHRA and YSYEKL. Trimming cost V 8 bases and J 3 bases; bases outside gene matches: 8. The CDR3 covers 14 residues. The CDR3 region is CASDPGGADTEAFF. The CDR3 nucleotides read TGCGCCAGCGACCCAGGGGGCGCGGACACTGAAGCTTTCTTT.

V gene TRBV6-4 combines with J gene TRBJ2-2, with 11 bases identical to TRBD1. After removal of 6 bases from V and 6 bases from J, the junction contained 6 bases not matched to a gene. CDR3 length: 15 amino acids. The germline V gene has CDR1 MRHNA and CDR2 SNTAGT. This chain's CDR3 is CASSPGQGVSGELFF. The DNA of the CDR3 is TGTGCCAGCAGCCCGGGACAGGGGGTATCCGGGGAGCTGTTTTTT.

This chain joins TRBV6-5 and TRBJ1-4; no clear D. The CDR3 has 13 residues. The V end was cut by 2 bases, the J end by 6 bases, with 7 bases between. The germline CDR1 and CDR2 sequences are MNHEY and SVGAGI. CDR3 sequence: CASSYREYEKLFF. The CDR3 DNA reads TGTGCCAGCAGTTACAGGGAGTATGAAAAACTGTTTTTT.

This chain links TRBV5-4 with TRBJ1-2, with 7 bases matching TRBD1. V was clipped by 0 bases and J by 5 bases; unmatched bases: 7. CDR3 length: 15 amino acids. Per the germline V gene, CDR1 is SGHNT and CDR2 is YYREEE (reference sequence). The CDR3 loop is CASSLGQGVGYGYTF. Written as DNA, the CDR3 is TGTGCCAGCAGCTTGGGGCAGGGGGTAGGGTATGGCTACACCTTC.

This rearrangement joins TRBV6-5 to TRBJ2-6, with 7 bases lining up with TRBD1. The CDR3 covers 15 residues. Germline CDR1 reads MNHEY; CDR2 reads SVGAGI. J lost 3 bases, V lost 6 bases, and 5 bases had no gene match. The CDR3 spells CASSTRDSGANVLTF. The CDR3 nucleotides are TGTGCCAGCAGCACTCGGGACAGTGGGGCCAACGTCCTGACTTTC.

This sequence joins TRBV27 and TRBJ2-1; 12 positions match TRBD2. Germline loops: CDR1 MNHEY, CDR2 SMNVEV (reference sequence). The CDR3 is 13 residues long. Trimming at V came to 6 bases and at J to 7 bases, leaving 1 base not matched to a gene. Written as DNA, the CDR3 is TGTGCCAGCAGGGGGACTAGCGGGAATGAGCAGTTCTTC. As protein: CASRGTSGNEQFF.

V and J are TRBV5-3 and TRBJ2-7; 8 bases are a match to TRBD1. TRBV5-3 is an open reading frame whose function is uncertain. J gave up 2 bases and V 0 bases, and 10 bases lay outside the gene matches. This CDR3 region has 17 residues. CDR3 nucleotides: TGTGCCAGAAGCTTGGGGACAGGGACCCGTCACCCCTACGAGCAGTACGTC. Translated: CARSLGTGTRHPYEQYV.

The chain is built from TRBV29-1 and TRBJ2-1, with D possibly matching TRBD1 (6 bases). Germline values: CDR1 SQVTM, CDR2 ANQGSEA. V lost 0 bases, J lost 5 bases, and 14 bases lay in between. This CDR3 contains 15 residues. The CDR3 reads CSVEDRAGVDNEQFF. For the CDR3, the DNA is TGCAGCGTTGAAGACAGGGCAGGGGTGGACAATGAGCAGTTCTTC.

The V gene is TRBV10-3, the J gene TRBJ1-2; 9 nucleotides match TRBD1. CDR1 and CDR2 (germline): ENHRY, SYGVKD. The J segment lost 3 bases and the V segment lost 11 bases, leaving 4 bases of the junction unmatched. The CDR3 extends over 12 amino acids. The CDR3 sequence is CASRDRDYGYTF. Written as DNA, the CDR3 is TGTGCCTCCCGGGACAGGGACTATGGCTACACCTTC.

The rearrangement links TRBV7-9 to TRBJ2-1; 8 nucleotides agree with TRBD2. The germline gives CDR1 SEHNR, CDR2 FQNEAQ (reference sequence). The CDR3 totals 18 residues. Unmatched junction bases numbered 15, after V lost 1 base and J lost 7 bases. The CDR3 DNA sequence: TGTGCCAGCAGCTTAGGGTGGACTAGCCCGGGAGCGGGGAATGAGCAGTTCTTC. Encoded protein: CASSLGWTSPGAGNEQFF.

The chain recombines TRBV7-3 with TRBJ1-1, with a possible D match to TRBD1 (5 bases). CDR3 length: 13 amino acids. The V gene lost 5 bases and the J gene lost 1 base, with 8 bases spanning the gap. CDR1 is SGHTA and CDR2 is FQGTGA in the germline V gene. The CDR3 loop reads CASSIDRNTEAFF. The CDR3 DNA is TGTGCCAGCAGCATCGACAGGAACACTGAAGCTTTCTTT.

The chain recombines TRBV2 with TRBJ1-5; 7 bases fit TRBD1. V trimming: 8 bases; J trimming: 0 bases; junction bases outside the gene matches: 7. This CDR3 comprises 15 residues. Germline CDR1 is SNHLY and CDR2 is FYNNEI. CDR3 DNA sequence: TGTGCCAGCGATCGGGACAGTTATAGCAATCAGCCCCAGCATTTT. Translation: CASDRDSYSNQPQHF.